The rows below give T cell receptor beta chains drawn from one sample of a study of CD8+ T cells in alopecia areata. TCRdb keeps only in-frame clones here, not all; method: immunoSEQ multiplex PCR. The sample records 60,000 to 85,000 clones, over 25% being singletons. The sequenced sample was CD8+ T cells sorted from blood, obtained at week 4, from a patient treated with tofacitinib. The receptor set was obtained from a human donor with alopecia areata. The CDR3 runs from the conserved cysteine through the conserved F or W.

V gene	CDR3 protein
TRBV27	CASSFASRGEQYF
TRBV7-9	CASSYPPSGNTEAFF
TRBV29-1	CSVEGAVYTQYF
TRBV27	CASSPRAQVGEKLFF
TRBV6-1	CASWDRAETQYF
TRBV7-9	CASSPITSGLNEQFF
TRBV29-1	CSPRGGSFDEQFF
TRBV11-2	CASSAGTGLEAFF
TRBV15	CATSRVSKEQFF
TRBV29-1	CSVEDGEHSYEQYF
TRBV5-1	CASSGTGQGYEQYF
TRBV7-9	CASRSGTGELFF
TRBV29-1	CSVEDRGSSYEQYF
TRBV30	CAWSGTANTGELFF
TRBV29-1	CSVVGGETQYF
TRBV29-1	CSVEELKSYEQYF
TRBV27	CASGQGRAGELFF
TRBV15	CATSRDGNTEAFF
TRBV7-9	CASSSDYLAEQYF
TRBV30	CAWSVLDLYNEQFF
TRBV19	CASSIGTSTEAFF
TRBV10-1	CASRASGMGETQYF
TRBV25-1	CASSEYVDEQYF
TRBV29-1	CSVDFQGNEQFF